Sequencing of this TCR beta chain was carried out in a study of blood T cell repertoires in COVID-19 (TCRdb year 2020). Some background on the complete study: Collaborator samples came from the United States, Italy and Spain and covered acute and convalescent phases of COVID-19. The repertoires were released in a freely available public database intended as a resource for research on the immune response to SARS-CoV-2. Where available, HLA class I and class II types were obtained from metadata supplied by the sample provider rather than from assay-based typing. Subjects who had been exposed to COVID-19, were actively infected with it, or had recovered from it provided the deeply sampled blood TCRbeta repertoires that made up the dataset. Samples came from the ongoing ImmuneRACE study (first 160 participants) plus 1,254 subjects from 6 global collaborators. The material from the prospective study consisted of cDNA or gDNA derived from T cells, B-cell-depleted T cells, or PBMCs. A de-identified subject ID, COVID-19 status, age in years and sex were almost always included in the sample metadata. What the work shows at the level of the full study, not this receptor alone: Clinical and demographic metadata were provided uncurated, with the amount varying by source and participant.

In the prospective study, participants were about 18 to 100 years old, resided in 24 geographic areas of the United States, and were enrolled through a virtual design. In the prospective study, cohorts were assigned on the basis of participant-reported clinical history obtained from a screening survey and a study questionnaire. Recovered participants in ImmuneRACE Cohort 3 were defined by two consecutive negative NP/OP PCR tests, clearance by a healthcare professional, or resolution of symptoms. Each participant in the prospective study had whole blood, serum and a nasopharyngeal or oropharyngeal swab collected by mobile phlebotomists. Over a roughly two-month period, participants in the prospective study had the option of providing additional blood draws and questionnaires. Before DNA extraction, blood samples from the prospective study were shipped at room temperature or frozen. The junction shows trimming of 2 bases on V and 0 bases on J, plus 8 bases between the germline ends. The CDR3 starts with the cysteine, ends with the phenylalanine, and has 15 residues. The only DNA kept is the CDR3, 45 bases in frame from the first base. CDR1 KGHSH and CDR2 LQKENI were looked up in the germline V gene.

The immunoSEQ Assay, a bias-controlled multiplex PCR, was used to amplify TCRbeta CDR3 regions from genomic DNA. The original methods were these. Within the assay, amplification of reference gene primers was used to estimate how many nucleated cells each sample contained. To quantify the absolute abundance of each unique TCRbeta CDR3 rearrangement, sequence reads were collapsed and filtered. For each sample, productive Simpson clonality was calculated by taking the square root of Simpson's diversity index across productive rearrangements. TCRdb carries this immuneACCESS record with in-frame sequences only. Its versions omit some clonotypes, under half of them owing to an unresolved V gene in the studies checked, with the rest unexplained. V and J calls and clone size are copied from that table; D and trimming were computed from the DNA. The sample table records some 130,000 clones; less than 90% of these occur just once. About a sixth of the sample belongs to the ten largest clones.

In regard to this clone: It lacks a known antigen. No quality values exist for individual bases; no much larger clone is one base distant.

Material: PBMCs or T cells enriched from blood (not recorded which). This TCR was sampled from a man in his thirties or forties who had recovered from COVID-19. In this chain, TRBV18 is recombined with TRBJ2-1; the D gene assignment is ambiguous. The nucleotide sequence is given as TGTGCCAGCTCACCAGAGACTTTCTCCTACAATGAGCAGTTCTTC. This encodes CASSPETFSYNEQFF.